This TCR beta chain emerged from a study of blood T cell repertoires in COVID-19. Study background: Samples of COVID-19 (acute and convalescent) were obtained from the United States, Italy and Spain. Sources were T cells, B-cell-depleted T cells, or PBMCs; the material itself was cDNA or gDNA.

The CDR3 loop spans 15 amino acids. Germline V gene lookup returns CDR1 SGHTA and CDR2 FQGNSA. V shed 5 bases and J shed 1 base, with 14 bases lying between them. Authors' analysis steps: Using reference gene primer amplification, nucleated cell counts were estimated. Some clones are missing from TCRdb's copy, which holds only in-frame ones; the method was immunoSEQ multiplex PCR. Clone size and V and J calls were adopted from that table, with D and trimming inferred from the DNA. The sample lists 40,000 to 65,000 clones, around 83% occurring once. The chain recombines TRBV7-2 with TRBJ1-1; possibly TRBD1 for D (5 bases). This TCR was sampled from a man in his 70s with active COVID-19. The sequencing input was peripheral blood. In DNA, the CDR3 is TGTGCCAGCAGCGGGGCCACAGTTTCGAACACTGAAGCTTTCTTT. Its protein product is CASSGATVSNTEAFF.